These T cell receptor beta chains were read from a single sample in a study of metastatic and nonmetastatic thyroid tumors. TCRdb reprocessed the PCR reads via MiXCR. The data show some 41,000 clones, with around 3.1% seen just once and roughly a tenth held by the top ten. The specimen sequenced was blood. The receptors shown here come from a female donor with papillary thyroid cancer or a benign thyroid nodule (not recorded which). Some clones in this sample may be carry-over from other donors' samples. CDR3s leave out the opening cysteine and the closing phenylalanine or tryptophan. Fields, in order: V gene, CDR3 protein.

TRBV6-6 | ASSYSRGRGEAF
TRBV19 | ASSLGTTNPYGYT
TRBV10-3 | ATRSGPTDTQY
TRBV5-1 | ASSLTGAYEQY
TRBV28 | ASSLRGEVTEAF
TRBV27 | ASSFGVYNEQF
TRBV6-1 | ASRDRGPSSGPLH
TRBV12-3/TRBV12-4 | ASSLKTEAF
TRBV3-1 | ASSQGPVEF
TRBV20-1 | SPRTGNMNTEAF
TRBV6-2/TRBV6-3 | ASSSGGLRAEQY
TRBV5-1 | ASSLGGGYT
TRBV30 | AWNRGVLETQY
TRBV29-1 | SVAGTGVSGNTIY
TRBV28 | ASSPPDLDSYT
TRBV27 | ASSPRQGTSGELF
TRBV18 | ASSPTGGQGQPQH
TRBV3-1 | ASSRTGYNSPLH
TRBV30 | AGRGGWGEQF
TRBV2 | ASTIDRWNTGELF
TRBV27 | ASSSRDTLNTEAF
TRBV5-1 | ASSIRLAGESEQY
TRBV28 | ASSSTTYEQY
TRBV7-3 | ASSLLEGTEQF
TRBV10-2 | ASSLHNTGELF
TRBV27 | ASGPWDSGGYERY
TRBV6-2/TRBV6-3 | ASSWGVANEQF
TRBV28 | ASSFSIGRPNQPQH
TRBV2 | ASSDQGEFSGYT